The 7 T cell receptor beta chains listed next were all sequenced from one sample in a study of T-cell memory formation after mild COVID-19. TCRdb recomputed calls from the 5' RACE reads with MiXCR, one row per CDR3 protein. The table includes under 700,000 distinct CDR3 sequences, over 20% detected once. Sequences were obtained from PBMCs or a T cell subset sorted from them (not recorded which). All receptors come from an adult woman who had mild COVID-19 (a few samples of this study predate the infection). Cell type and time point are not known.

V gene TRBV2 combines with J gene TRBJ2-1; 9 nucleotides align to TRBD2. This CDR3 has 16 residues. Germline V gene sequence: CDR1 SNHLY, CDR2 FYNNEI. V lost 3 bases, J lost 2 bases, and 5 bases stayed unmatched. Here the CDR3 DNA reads TGTGCCAGCAGTGACATGACTAGCGGAACCTACAATGAGCAGTTCTTC. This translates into CASSDMTSGTYNEQFF.

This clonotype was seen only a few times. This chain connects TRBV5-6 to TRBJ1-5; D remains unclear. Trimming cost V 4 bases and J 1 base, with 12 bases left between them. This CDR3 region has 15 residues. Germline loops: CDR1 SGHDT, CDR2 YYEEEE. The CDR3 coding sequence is TGTGCCAGCAGCCGGGAGAGTTGGAGCAATCAGCCCCAGCATTTT. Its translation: CASSRESWSNQPQHF.

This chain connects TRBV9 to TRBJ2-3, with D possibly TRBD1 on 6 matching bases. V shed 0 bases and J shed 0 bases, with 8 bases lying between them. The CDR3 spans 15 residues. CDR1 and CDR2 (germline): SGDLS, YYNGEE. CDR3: CASSVGDKSTDTQYF. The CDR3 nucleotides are TGTGCCAGCAGCGTAGGGGACAAAAGCACAGATACGCAGTATTTT.

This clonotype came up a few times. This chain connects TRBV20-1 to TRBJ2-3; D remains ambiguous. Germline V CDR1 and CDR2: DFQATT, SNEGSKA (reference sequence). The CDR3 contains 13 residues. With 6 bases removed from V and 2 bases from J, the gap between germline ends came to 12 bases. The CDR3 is CSAKKAATDTQYF. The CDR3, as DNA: TGCAGTGCAAAGAAGGCGGCCACAGATACGCAGTATTTT.

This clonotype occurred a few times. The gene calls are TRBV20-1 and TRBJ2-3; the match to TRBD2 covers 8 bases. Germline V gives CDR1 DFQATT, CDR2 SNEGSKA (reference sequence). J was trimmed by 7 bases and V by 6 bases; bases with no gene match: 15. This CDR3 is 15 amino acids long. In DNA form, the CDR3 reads TGCAGTGCCAGGGGACTAGAAGGGGGTACGAATACGCAGTATTTT. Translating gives CSARGLEGGTNTQYF.

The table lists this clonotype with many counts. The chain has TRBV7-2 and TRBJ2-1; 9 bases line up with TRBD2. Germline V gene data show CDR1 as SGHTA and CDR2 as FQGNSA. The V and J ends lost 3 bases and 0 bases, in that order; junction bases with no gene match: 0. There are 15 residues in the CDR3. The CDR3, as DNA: TGTGCCAGCAGCTTTAGCGGGAGCTCCTACAATGAGCAGTTCTTC. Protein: CASSFSGSSYNEQFF.

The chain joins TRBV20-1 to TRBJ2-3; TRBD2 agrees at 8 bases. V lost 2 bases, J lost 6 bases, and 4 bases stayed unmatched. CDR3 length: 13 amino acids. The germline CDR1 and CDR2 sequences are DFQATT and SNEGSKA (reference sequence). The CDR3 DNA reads TGCAGTGCTAGAAGTCCTAGCGGGGATACGCAGTATTTT. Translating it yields CSARSPSGDTQYF.